The entry below describes one TCR beta chain. Antigen: not known. Every subset's genomic DNA went evenly onto several immunoSEQ plates. Clones were sequenced by immunoSEQ multiplex PCR, and TCRdb holds only the in-frame ones, with some missing. The repertoire holds about 1.5 million clones, with about 96% as singletons. The data are from a study of shared clonotypes between healthy human individuals. Study-level results: Donors were few, which limited the genetic and exposure-history diversity represented.

Germline V gene lookup returns CDR1 SGDLS and CDR2 YYNGEE. V was cut by 1 base and J by 4 bases, with 12 bases left in between. The CDR3 spans 15 residues. The receptor was derived from a young man in good health. Sample: naive CD4+ T cells sorted from blood. Subset: CD45RA+ positively selected. The chain is built from TRBV9 and TRBJ2-1; D is perhaps TRBD2 (5 bases). CDR3 bases: TGTGCCAGCAGCGTACAGATAGCGACTTACAATGAGCAGTTCTTC. Protein product: CASSVQIATYNEQFF.